This entry lists 7 T cell receptor beta chains sequenced from one sample in a study of lung T cells in sarcoidosis with Löfgren's syndrome. TCRdb fed the reads into MiXCR, producing one record per CDR3 protein. Of about 19,000 distinct CDR3 sequences listed, about 22% are singletons. Sequences were obtained from CD4+ T cells from PBMCs. Source of these receptors: a human donor with sarcoidosis (Löfgren's syndrome or another form), or a control subject (not recorded which).

This clonotype was seen many times. This chain links TRBV10-3 with TRBJ2-7, with D perhaps TRBD1 or TRBD2 (6 bases each). The germline V gene has CDR1 ENHRY and CDR2 SYGVKD. The CDR3 has 15 residues. Trimming removed 3 bases at V and 2 bases at J, with 14 bases between. The CDR3 DNA is TGTGCCATCAGTGACGGAGAGGGGGGCCCCTACGAGCAGTACTTC. Protein sequence: CAISDGEGGPYEQYF.

Ten or more counts support this clonotype. The rearrangement uses TRBV29-1 and TRBJ1-1, with D perhaps TRBD1 (5 bases). The CDR3 extends over 13 amino acids. Germline V gene sequence: CDR1 SQVTM, CDR2 ANQGSEA. V shed 6 bases and J shed 4 bases, with 15 bases lying between them. DNA of the CDR3: TGCAGCGTAGCCGGGACTCCGACCACTGAAGCTTTCTTT. Amino acid sequence: CSVAGTPTTEAFF.

This clonotype was detected ten times or more. This chain connects TRBV6-1 to TRBJ2-7, with 10 bases fitting TRBD1. Trimming at V came to 6 bases and at J to 1 base, leaving 3 bases not matched to a gene. Germline CDR1 reads MNHNS; CDR2 reads SASEGT. This CDR3 spans 14 amino acids. The CDR3 protein is CASRAGQGSYEQYF. The CDR3, as DNA: TGTGCCAGCAGGGCGGGACAGGGGTCCTACGAGCAGTACTTC.

The chain carries TRBV6-5 and TRBJ2-3, with D maybe TRBD2 (6 bases). The length of the CDR3 is 17 residues. In germline, CDR1 is MNHEY, CDR2 SVGAGI. V was trimmed by 7 bases and J by 3 bases, leaving 23 bases between them. CDR3 loop: CASNELAGGERTDTQYF. DNA of the CDR3: TGTGCCAGCAATGAACTAGCAGGAGGTGAGAGGACAGATACGCAGTATTTT.

A remark on this clonotype: A much larger clonotype is one base distant, so this may be a read error. The chain recombines TRBV5-1 with TRBJ2-7; 8 positions agree with TRBD1. This CDR3 is 14 amino acids long. V lost 7 bases and J lost 2; bases outside the gene matches: 8. The germline V gene encodes CDR1 SGHRS and CDR2 YFSETQ. CDR3 bases: TGCGCCAGCGGTGAACCGGGACAGGCCTACGAGCAGTACTTC. Its protein is CASGEPGQAYEQYF.

The rearrangement joins TRBV7-2 to TRBJ1-1; TRBD1 is a possible D gene (5 bases). V shed 6 bases and J shed 7 bases, with 15 bases lying between them. CDR1 and CDR2 from the germline V gene are SGHTA and FQGNSA. The CDR3 has 13 residues. Written as DNA, the CDR3 is TGTGCCAGCAGTGACGGGAAGGACATTGAAGCTTTCTTT. Translation gives CASSDGKDIEAFF.

This clonotype appeared many times. The CDR3 protein is CASSESTVNTDTQYF. The CDR3 DNA follows: TGCGCCAGCAGTGAGTCGACTGTAAACACAGATACGCAGTATTTT. V gene TRBV10-1 combines with J gene TRBJ2-3; D unresolved. The CDR3 has 15 amino acids. CDR1 is WNHNN, CDR2 SYGVQD, per germline (reference sequence). V was pared by 0 bases and J by 2 bases, with 9 bases between.